This TCR beta chain was retrieved from a study of T cell clonotyping in hematopoietic cell transplantation. This clone was counted once. Clones were read by immunoSEQ multiplex PCR, and TCRdb kept only the in-frame ones, dropping some. The sample has approximately 10,000 clones; 89% are singletons. Germline V gene data show CDR1 as MGHRA and CDR2 as YSYEKL. The CDR3 loop spans 18 amino acids. The ends lost 3 bases at V and 5 bases at J; junction bases unmatched: 12. Sequenced material: peripheral blood mononuclear cells. The chain combines TRBV4-1 with TRBJ2-5; 13 positions match TRBD2. The receptor was isolated from a human donor who either received an allogeneic hematopoietic cell transplant for a myeloid malignancy or was a related donor (not recorded which). Some clones in this sample may be carry-over from other donors' samples. In DNA, the CDR3 is TGCGCCAGCAGCCAGATCGCGACTAGCGGGGGGTGGGGGGAGACCCAGTACTTC. This translates into CASSQIATSGGWGETQYF.